Listed here is a single T cell receptor beta chain. Its antigen is not identified. The junction and the germline gene differ at one end; a read error may be behind it. Germline-derived CDR1 and CDR2 are DFQATT and SNEGSKA (reference sequence). CDR3 length: 13 residues. The sample comes from a study of T cells in Graves' hyperthyroidism and ophthalmopathy. Amplification of TCR beta CDR3 regions was performed using RNA transcripts as template. The HTBI primer set served for first-round RT-PCR of the TCR CDR3. TCRdb analysed the multiplex PCR reads with MiXCR anew, one entry per CDR3 protein. The sample includes over 500,000 distinct CDR3 sequences, roughly a sixth of them seen just once. Findings and limits, study-wide: A 13 V-J model separated ophthalmopathy from stable hyperthyroidism. Progression to ophthalmopathy was predicted a median of about six months early.

This sample holds PBMCs from around 9.9 ml fresh peripheral blood. The gene calls are TRBV20-1 and TRBJ1-4; tentative D call: TRBD1 (5 bases). This clonotype was sampled from a woman aged 25 to 45 with Graves' ophthalmopathy. Sequences were obtained from blood. CDR3 amino acids: CSAREIGGEKLFF. The CDR3 DNA reads TGCAGTGCCAGAGAGATTGGGGGAGAAAAACTGTTTTTT.